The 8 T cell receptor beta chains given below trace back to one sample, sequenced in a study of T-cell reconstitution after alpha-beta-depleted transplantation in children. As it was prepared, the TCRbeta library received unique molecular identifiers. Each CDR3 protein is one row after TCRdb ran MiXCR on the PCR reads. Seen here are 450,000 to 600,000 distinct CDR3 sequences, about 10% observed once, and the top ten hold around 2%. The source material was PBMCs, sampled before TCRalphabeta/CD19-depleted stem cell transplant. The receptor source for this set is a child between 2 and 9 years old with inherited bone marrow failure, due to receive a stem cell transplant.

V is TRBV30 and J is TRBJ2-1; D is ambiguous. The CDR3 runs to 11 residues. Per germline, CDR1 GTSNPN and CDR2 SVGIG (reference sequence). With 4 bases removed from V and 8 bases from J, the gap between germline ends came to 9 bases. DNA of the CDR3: TGTGCCTGGACTTCAATCCATGAGCAGTTCTTC. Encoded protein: CAWTSIHEQFF.

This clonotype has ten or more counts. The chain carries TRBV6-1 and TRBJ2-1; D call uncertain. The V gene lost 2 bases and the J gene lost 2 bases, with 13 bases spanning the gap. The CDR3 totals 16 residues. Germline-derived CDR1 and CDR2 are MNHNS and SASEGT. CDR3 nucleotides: TGTGCCAGCAGTGAACTGGCCTCGCCTACCTACAATGAGCAGTTCTTC. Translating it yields CASSELASPTYNEQFF.

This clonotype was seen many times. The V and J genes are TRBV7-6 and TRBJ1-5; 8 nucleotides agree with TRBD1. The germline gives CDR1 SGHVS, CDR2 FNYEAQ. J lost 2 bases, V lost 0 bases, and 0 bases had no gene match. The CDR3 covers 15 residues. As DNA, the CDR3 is TGTGCCAGCAGCTTAGCGGACAGGGGCAATCAGCCCCAGCATTTT. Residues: CASSLADRGNQPQHF.

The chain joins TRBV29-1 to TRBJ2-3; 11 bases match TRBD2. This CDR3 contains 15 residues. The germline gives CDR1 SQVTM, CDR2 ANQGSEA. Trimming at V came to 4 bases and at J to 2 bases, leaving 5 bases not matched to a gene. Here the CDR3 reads CSVVGTSGLTDTQYF. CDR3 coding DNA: TGCAGCGTTGTGGGGACTAGCGGCCTCACAGATACGCAGTATTTT.

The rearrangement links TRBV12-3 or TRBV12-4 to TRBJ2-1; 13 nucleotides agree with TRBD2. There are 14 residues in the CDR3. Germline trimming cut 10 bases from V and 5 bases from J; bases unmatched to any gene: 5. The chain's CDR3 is CAMGLAGNHNEQFF. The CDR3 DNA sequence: TGTGCCATGGGACTAGCGGGAAACCACAATGAGCAGTTCTTC.

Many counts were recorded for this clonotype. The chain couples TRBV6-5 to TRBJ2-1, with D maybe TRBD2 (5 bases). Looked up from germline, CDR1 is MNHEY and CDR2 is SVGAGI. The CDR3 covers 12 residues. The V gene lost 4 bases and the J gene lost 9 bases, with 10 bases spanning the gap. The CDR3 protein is CASSSPEGEQFF. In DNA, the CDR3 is TGTGCCAGCAGTTCCCCCGAGGGTGAGCAGTTCTTC.

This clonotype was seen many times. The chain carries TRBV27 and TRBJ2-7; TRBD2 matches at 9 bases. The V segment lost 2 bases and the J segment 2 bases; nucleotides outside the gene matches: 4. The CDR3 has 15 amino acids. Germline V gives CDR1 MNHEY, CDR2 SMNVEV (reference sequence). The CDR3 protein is CASSLAGGGPYEQYF. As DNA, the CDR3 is TGTGCCAGCAGTTTAGCGGGAGGGGGCCCCTACGAGCAGTACTTC.

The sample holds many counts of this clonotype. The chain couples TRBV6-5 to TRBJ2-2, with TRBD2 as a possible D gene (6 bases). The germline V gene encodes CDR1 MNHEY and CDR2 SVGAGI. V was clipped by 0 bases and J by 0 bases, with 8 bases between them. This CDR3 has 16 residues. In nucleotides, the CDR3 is TGTGCCAGCAGTTACTCACCGGGGGCGAACACCGGGGAGCTGTTTTTT. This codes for CASSYSPGANTGELFF.